The entry that follows covers one T cell receptor (beta chain) sequence. Its antigen is currently not known. Base qualities are missing; no much larger clone stands one base away. The CDR3 starts with the cysteine, ends with the phenylalanine, and has 15 residues. CDR3 DNA is the only sequence kept; it has 45 bases, read in frame from the first base. CDR1 and CDR2 are read off the germline V gene as SGDLS and YYNGEE. Between the V and J ends, shortened by 1 base and 5 bases respectively, the junction contains 15 bases. TCRbeta CDR3 regions were amplified from genomic DNA by means of the immunoSEQ Assay, a bias-controlled multiplex PCR. Concerning the study's data processing: The number of nucleated cells in each sample was estimated by amplification of reference gene primers within the assay. Sequence reads were collapsed and filtered to measure the absolute abundance of every unique TCRbeta CDR3 rearrangement. For each sample, productive Simpson clonality was calculated by taking the square root of Simpson's diversity index across productive rearrangements. TCRdb mirrors the immuneACCESS table, restricted to in-frame sequences. Some clones are absent from its copies; in checked studies, under half trace to an unresolved V gene, and the reason for the others is unknown. The DNA gave D and trimming, while V, J and clone size come from that table. The sample profile shows around 100,000 clones; 80% to 90% of them were found once. 2.1% of the sample belongs to the ten largest clones.

Whole blood was collected in K2EDTA tubes by collaborating institutions according to the institutions' own protocols. Collaborator samples were shipped for TCRbeta analysis as frozen whole blood, isolated PBMCs, or DNA extracted from either sample type. The data derive from a study of blood T cell repertoires in COVID-19 (dated by TCRdb to 2018 to 2021). Broadly, across the study: Samples covering the acute and convalescent phases of COVID-19 were provided by collaborators in the United States, Italy and Spain. The prospective study material was composed of cDNA or gDNA derived from T cells, B-cell-depleted T cells, or PBMCs. Subjects who had been exposed to COVID-19, were actively infected with it, or had recovered from it provided the deeply sampled blood TCRbeta repertoires that made up the dataset. The repertoires were released in a freely available public database meant as a resource for research on the immune response to SARS-CoV-2. The samples were drawn from two sources: the first 160 participants of the ongoing ImmuneRACE study, and 1,254 subjects contributed by 6 global collaborators. Nearly every sample came with metadata listing a de-identified subject ID, COVID-19 status, age in years and sex. Where available, HLA class I and class II types were obtained from metadata supplied by the sample provider rather than from assay-based typing. The paper as a whole reports these results and caveats: The quantity of clinical and demographic metadata differed by source and by participant and was supplied without curation.

Sequencing used peripheral blood. Recombination joined TRBV9 with TRBJ2-5; tentative D gene TRBD2, with 6 bases matching. The receptor was isolated from a human donor in a cohort sampled during active COVID-19. The DNA sequence follows: TGTGCCAGCAGCGTACGGGCGGGGTCGAGTGAGACCCAGTACTTC. Translated, it gives CASSVRAGSSETQYF.